This is a list of T cell receptor beta chains from one sample in a study of vaccination and CD4 T cells after COVID-19. No antigens are known for them. TCRdb independently ran MiXCR on the PCR reads; one entry per CDR3 protein. The sample holds some 6,900 distinct CDR3 sequences, about 17% seen once. Sequenced input: CD4+ T cells from blood, cultured in vitro. Receptors originate from a human donor who had recovered from COVID-19. The CDR3 runs from the conserved cysteine through the conserved F or W. The order of the fields is clone size, J gene, V gene, D gene, CDR3 protein, CDR3 DNA. The D gene is left open where the match is weak. Expanded clones are given a class, and other clones once, few, many or no size at all.

medium-sized | TRBJ1-1 | TRBV20-1 | . | CSARGLEAFF | TGCAGTGCTAGGGGTCTTGAAGCTTTCTTT
few | TRBJ1-6 | TRBV14 | . | CASSQGIRTNSPLHF | TGTGCCAGCAGCCAAGGGATCCGGACCAATTCACCCCTCCACTTT
medium-sized | TRBJ1-1 | TRBV10-3 | . | CAISPSWDGNTEAFF | TGTGCCATCAGCCCCTCCTGGGACGGGAACACTGAAGCTTTCTTT
. | TRBJ2-7 | TRBV10-1 | TRBD2 | CASSPSGGFYEQYF | TGCGCCAGCAGCCCTAGCGGGGGTTTCTACGAGCAGTACTTC
medium-sized | TRBJ1-5 | TRBV28 | TRBD1 | CASSPYRDRGQNQPQHF | TGTGCCAGCAGTCCCTACCGGGACAGGGGGCAGAATCAGCCCCAGCATTTT
. | TRBJ1-2 | TRBV2 | TRBD1 | CASSERSGGQILYGYTF | TGTGCCAGCAGTGAGAGATCGGGGGGACAGATCCTCTATGGCTACACCTTC
medium-sized | TRBJ1-2 | TRBV6-5 | . | CASSYRAGRGGYTF | TGTGCCAGCAGTTACCGCGCCGGTCGTGGGGGCTACACCTTC
few | TRBJ1-6 | TRBV30 | TRBD1 | CAWRTGGNSPLHF | TGTGCCTGGAGGACAGGGGGTAATTCACCCCTCCACTTT
medium-sized | TRBJ1-6 | TRBV7-9 | . | CASSFRGRSPLHF | TGTGCCAGCAGCTTCAGGGGACGATCACCCCTCCACTTT
. | TRBJ2-7 | TRBV20-1 | TRBD2 | CSAQRPLAGGSYEQYF | TGCAGTGCTCAGCGGCCCCTAGCGGGAGGGTCCTACGAGCAGTACTTC
. | TRBJ2-4 | TRBV18 | . | CASSPRGPPENIQYF | TGTGCCAGCTCACCACGGGGACCCCCGGAAAACATTCAGTACTTC
few | TRBJ2-2 | TRBV7-9 | . | CASSTWTSFTGELFF | TGTGCCAGCAGCACCTGGACTTCCTTTACCGGGGAGCTGTTTTTT
. | TRBJ1-4 | TRBV28 | . | CASSLNEKLFF | TGTGCCAGCAGTTTAAACGAAAAACTGTTTTTT
. | TRBJ2-3 | TRBV7-2 | . | CATRDGGAGTDTQYF | TGTGCCACCCGCGATGGGGGTGCTGGCACAGATACGCAGTATTTT
. | TRBJ2-4 | TRBV6-2/TRBV6-3 | . | CASSSSAKAKNIQYF | TGTGCCAGCAGTTCCAGTGCAAAAGCCAAAAACATTCAGTACTTC
few | TRBJ2-2 | TRBV4-1 | TRBD1 | CASSQLAGGSGELFF | TGCGCCAGCAGCCAACTGGCAGGGGGCTCCGGGGAGCTGTTTTTT
medium-sized | TRBJ1-6 | TRBV6-1 | TRBD1 | CASGDRHFNSPLHF | TGTGCCAGCGGGGACAGGCACTTCAATTCACCCCTCCACTTT
. | TRBJ2-5 | TRBV20-1 | . | CSAPPPRQETQYF | TGCAGTGCTCCCCCCCCGCGTCAAGAGACCCAGTACTTC
medium-sized | TRBJ1-5 | TRBV6-1 | . | CASINEGLRGNQPQHF | TGTGCCAGCATAAATGAAGGACTAAGAGGCAATCAGCCCCAGCATTTT
. | TRBJ2-4 | TRBV19 | . | CASREGIRNIQYF | TGTGCCAGTAGAGAGGGGATTAGAAACATTCAGTACTTC
few | TRBJ2-7 | TRBV5-4 | . | CASSLALGQGPHEQYF | TGTGCCAGCAGCTTGGCGTTGGGGCAGGGGCCCCACGAGCAGTACTTC
. | TRBJ2-7 | TRBV11-3 | TRBD1 | CASSLGITGGGNEQYF | TGTGCCAGCAGCTTAGGGATCACAGGGGGCGGGAACGAGCAGTACTTC
. | TRBJ2-7 | TRBV2 | . | CASSDVRDYEQYF | TGTGCCAGCAGTGATGTCAGGGACTACGAGCAGTACTTC
few | TRBJ1-3 | TRBV6-1 | . | CAILHPISGNTIYF | TGTGCCATCCTCCACCCGATCTCTGGAAACACCATATATTTT
. | TRBJ2-7 | TRBV7-8 | . | CASSLEGMAPYEQYF | TGTGCCAGCAGCTTAGAAGGGATGGCGCCTTACGAGCAGTACTTC
medium-sized | TRBJ1-2 | TRBV6-1 | TRBD1 | CASSQGTARPGYTF | TGTGCCAGCAGTCAGGGGACAGCTCGCCCTGGCTACACCTTC
. | TRBJ2-4 | TRBV29-1 | . | CSAVGAGDIQYF | TGCAGCGCCGTGGGGGCTGGGGACATTCAGTACTTC
. | TRBJ1-2 | TRBV5-6 | . | CASSFVRGSPYGYTF | TGTGCCAGCAGCTTTGTCAGGGGCTCACCCTATGGCTACACCTTC
few | TRBJ1-2 | TRBV28 | . | CASSFWFRGGSGGYTF | TGTGCCAGCAGTTTCTGGTTTCGGGGAGGGTCGGGCGGCTACACCTTC
. | TRBJ1-3 | TRBV11-2 | . | CASSHSRPGTASGNTIYF | TGTGCCAGCAGCCACTCAAGACCCGGGACGGCCTCTGGAAACACCATATATTTT
medium-sized | TRBJ1-5 | TRBV7-2 | . | CASSFIVNQPQHF | TGTGCCAGCAGCTTCATAGTAAATCAGCCCCAGCATTTT
medium-sized | TRBJ1-1 | TRBV6-2/TRBV6-3 | TRBD1 | CASSYSPGGNTEAFF | TGTGCCAGCAGTTACTCGCCAGGGGGGAACACTGAAGCTTTCTTT
few | TRBJ2-2 | TRBV27 | TRBD2 | CASSLSVTSGRTGELFF | TGTGCCAGCAGTTTATCGGTGACTAGCGGGAGAACCGGGGAGCTGTTTTTT
. | TRBJ1-4 | TRBV11-3 | . | CASSANTGEKLFF | TGTGCCAGCAGCGCCAATACAGGGGAAAAACTGTTTTTT
few | TRBJ1-2 | TRBV14 | . | CASSQAGTLGGYTF | TGTGCCAGCAGCCAAGCTGGCACATTAGGAGGCTACACCTTC
few | TRBJ1-1 | TRBV6-2/TRBV6-3 | . | CASSSVTENTEAFF | TGTGCCAGCAGTTCAGTGACAGAGAACACTGAAGCTTTCTTT
. | TRBJ2-3 | TRBV30 | . | CAWNKQGGTDTQYF | TGTGCCTGGAACAAACAGGGAGGCACAGATACGCAGTATTTT
. | TRBJ2-1 | TRBV11-1 | TRBD1 | CASSSDRSDEQFF | TGTGCCAGCAGTTCGGACAGGTCGGATGAGCAGTTCTTC
few | TRBJ1-6 | TRBV4-3 | . | CASSQDVDGYNSPLHF | TGCGCCAGCAGCCAAGATGTGGACGGCTATAATTCACCCCTCCACTTT
few | TRBJ1-1 | TRBV19 | TRBD1 | CASSPRTGDTEAFF | TGTGCCAGTAGTCCTCGGACAGGGGATACTGAAGCTTTCTTT
few | TRBJ2-1 | TRBV20-1 | . | CSASAQGRPNNEQFF | TGCAGTGCTAGTGCACAGGGGAGGCCCAACAATGAGCAGTTCTTC
few | TRBJ2-7 | TRBV14 | TRBD1 | CASRTGGRAYEQYF | TGTGCCAGCAGAACAGGGGGCAGAGCCTACGAGCAGTACTTC
. | TRBJ1-2 | TRBV9 | TRBD1 | CASSVGDRGNYGYTF | TGTGCCAGCAGCGTAGGGGACAGGGGTAACTATGGCTACACCTTC
medium-sized | TRBJ2-5 | TRBV6-1 | . | CASSPKVGRETQYF | TGTGCCAGCAGCCCAAAGGTGGGAAGGGAGACCCAGTACTTC
few | TRBJ1-1 | TRBV7-2 | . | CASSFYTEAFF | TGTGCCAGCAGCTTCTACACTGAAGCTTTCTTT
. | TRBJ1-5 | TRBV28 | . | CASSLSGDNQPQHF | TGTGCCAGCAGTTTATCAGGGGACAATCAGCCCCAGCATTTT
. | TRBJ2-5 | TRBV6-1 | . | CASSPPGRQETQYF | TGTGCCAGCAGTCCCCCAGGGCGCCAAGAGACCCAGTACTTC
once | TRBJ1-1 | TRBV6-1 | TRBD1 | CASSRGDEAFF | TGTGCCAGCAGCAGGGGGGATGAAGCTTTCTTT
few | TRBJ1-5 | TRBV7-3 | . | CASSLPGNRNQPQHF | TGTGCCAGCAGCTTACCAGGGAATCGTAATCAGCCCCAGCATTTT
medium-sized | TRBJ1-1 | TRBV6-5 | . | CASSYSDRRTEAFF | TGTGCCAGCAGTTACTCGGACCGGAGGACTGAAGCTTTCTTT
few | TRBJ1-1 | TRBV11-3 | . | CASSSRAGNTEAFF | TGTGCCAGCAGCTCTCGGGCGGGGAACACTGAAGCTTTCTTT
. | TRBJ2-5 | TRBV10-3 | . | CAISERQGGETQYF | TGTGCCATCAGTGAGCGGCAGGGAGGAGAGACCCAGTACTTC
few | TRBJ2-1 | TRBV7-3 | TRBD2 | CASSSTSGSYHEQFF | TGTGCCAGCAGCTCGACTAGCGGGAGTTACCATGAGCAGTTCTTC
. | TRBJ2-5 | TRBV10-3 | . | CAISEGGGETQYF | TGTGCCATCAGTGAAGGGGGTGGAGAGACCCAGTACTTC
medium-sized | TRBJ1-5 | TRBV20-1 | . | CSARDWVNQPQHF | TGCAGTGCTAGAGATTGGGTAAATCAGCCCCAGCATTTT